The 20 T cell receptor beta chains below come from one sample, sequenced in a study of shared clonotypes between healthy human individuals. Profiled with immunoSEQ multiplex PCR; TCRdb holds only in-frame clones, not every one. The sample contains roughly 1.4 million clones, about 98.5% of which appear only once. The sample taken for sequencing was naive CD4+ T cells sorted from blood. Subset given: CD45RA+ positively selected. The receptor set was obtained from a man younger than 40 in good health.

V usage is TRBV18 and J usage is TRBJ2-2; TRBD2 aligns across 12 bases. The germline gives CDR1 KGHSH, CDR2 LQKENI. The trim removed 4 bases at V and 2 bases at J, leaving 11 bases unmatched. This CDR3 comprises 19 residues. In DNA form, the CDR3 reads TGTGCCAGCTCACGGCCGTCGACTAGCGGGAGATTTAACACCGGGGAGCTGTTTTTT. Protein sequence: CASSRPSTSGRFNTGELFF.

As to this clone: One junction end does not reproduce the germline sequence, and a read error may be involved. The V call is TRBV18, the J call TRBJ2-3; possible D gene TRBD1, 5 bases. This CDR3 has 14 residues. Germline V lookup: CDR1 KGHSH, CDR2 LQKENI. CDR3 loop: CASSPPPIPDKKYF. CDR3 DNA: TGTGCCAGCTCGCCACCCCCTATCCCGGACAAGAAGTATTTT.

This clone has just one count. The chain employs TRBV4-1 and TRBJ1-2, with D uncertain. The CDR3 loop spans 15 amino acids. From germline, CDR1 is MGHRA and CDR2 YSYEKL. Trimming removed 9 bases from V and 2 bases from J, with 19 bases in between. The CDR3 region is CASRGIEGRNYGYTF. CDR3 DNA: TGCGCCAGTAGAGGAATAGAGGGTAGGAACTATGGCTACACCTTC.

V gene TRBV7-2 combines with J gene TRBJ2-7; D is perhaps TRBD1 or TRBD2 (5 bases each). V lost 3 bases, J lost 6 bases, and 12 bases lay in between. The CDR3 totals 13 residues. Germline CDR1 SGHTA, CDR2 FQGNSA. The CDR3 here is CASSLGPLGEQYF. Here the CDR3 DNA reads TGTGCCAGCAGCTTGGGACCTCTCGGCGAGCAGTACTTC. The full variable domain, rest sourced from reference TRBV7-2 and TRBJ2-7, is GAGVSQSPSNKVTEKGKDVELRCDPISGHTALYWYRQSLGQGLEFLIYFQGNSAPDKSGLPSDRFSAERTGGSVSTLTIQRTQQEDSAVYLCASSLGPLGEQYFGPGTRLTVT.

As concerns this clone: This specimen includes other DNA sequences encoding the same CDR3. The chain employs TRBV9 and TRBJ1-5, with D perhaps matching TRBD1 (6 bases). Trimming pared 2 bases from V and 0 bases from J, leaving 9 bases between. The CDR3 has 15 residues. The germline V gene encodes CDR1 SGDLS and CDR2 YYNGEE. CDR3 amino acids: CASSVTDSSNQPQHF. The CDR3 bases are TGTGCCAGCAGCGTCACGGACAGTAGCAATCAGCCCCAGCATTTT.

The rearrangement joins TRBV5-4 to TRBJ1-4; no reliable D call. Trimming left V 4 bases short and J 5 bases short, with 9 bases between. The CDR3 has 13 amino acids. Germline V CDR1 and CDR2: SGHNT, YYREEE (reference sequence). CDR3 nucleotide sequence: TGTGCCAGCAGCCTGGGCCCCAATGAAAAACTGTTTTTT. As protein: CASSLGPNEKLFF. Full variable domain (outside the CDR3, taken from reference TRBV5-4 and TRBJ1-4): ETGVTQSPTHLIKTRGQQVTLRCSSQSGHNTVSWYQQALGQGPQFIFQYYREEENGRGNFPPRFSGLQFPNYSSELNVNALELDDSALYLCASSLGPNEKLFFGSGTQLSVL.

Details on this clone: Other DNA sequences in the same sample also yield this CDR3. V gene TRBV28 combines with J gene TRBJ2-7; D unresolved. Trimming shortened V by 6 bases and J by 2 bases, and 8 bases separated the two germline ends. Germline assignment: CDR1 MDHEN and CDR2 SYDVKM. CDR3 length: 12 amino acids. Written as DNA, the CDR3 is TGTGCCAGCAGCCCCGCCACCTACGAGCAGTACTTC. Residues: CASSPATYEQYF. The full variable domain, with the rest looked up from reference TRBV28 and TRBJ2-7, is DVKVTQSSRYLVKRTGEKVFLECVQDMDHENMFWYRQDPGLGLRLIYFSYDVKMKEKGDIPEGYSVSREKKERFSLILESASTNQTSMYLCASSPATYEQYFGPGTRLTVT.

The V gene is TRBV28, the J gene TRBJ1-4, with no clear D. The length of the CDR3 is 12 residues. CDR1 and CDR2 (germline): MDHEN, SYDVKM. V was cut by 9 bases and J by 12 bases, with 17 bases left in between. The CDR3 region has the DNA TGTGCCAGTGGGAGAATTCGAGGTCAACTGTTTTTT. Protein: CASGRIRGQLFF.

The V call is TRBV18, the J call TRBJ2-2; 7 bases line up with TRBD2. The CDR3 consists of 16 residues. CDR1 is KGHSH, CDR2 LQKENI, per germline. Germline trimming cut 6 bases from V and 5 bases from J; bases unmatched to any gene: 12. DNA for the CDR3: TGTGCCAGCTCGCTACTCGCTCGGGGGGATACCGGGGAGCTGTTTTTT. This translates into CASSLLARGDTGELFF.

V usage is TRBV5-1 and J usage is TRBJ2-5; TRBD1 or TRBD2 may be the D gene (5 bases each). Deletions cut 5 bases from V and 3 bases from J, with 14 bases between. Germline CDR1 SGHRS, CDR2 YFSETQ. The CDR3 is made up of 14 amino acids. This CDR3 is CASRMGPTEETQYF. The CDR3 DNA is TGCGCCAGCAGGATGGGACCGACGGAAGAGACCCAGTACTTC.

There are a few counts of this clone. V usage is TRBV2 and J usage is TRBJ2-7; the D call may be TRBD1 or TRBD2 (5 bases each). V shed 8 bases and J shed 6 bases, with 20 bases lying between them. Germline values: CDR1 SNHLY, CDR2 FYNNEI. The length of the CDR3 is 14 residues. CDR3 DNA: TGTGCCAGCTCACCTGACGGGACCGACCTCGAGCAGTACTTC. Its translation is CASSPDGTDLEQYF. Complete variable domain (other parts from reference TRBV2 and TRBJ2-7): EPEVTQTPSHQVTQMGQEVILRCVPISNHLYFYWYRQILGQKVEFLVSFYNNEISEKSEIFDDQFSVERPDGSNFTLKIRSTKLEDSAMYFCASSPDGTDLEQYFGPGTRLTVT.

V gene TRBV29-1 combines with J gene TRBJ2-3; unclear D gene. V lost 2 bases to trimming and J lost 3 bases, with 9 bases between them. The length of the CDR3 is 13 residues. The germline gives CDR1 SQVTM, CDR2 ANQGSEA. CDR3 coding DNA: TGCAGCGTTGAATTCGCCGATACAGATACGCAGTATTTT. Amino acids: CSVEFADTDTQYF.

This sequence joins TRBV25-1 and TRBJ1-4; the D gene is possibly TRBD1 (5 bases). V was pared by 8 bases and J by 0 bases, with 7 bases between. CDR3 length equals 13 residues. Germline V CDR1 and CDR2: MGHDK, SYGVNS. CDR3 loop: CASRQTTNEKLFF. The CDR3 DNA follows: TGTGCCAGCCGACAGACAACTAATGAAAAACTGTTTTTT.

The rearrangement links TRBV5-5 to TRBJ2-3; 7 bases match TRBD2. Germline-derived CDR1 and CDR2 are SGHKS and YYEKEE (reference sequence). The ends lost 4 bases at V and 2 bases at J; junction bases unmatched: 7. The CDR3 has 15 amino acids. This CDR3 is CASSRSSGVTDTQYF. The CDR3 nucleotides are TGTGCCAGCAGCCGATCTAGCGGAGTCACAGATACGCAGTATTTT.

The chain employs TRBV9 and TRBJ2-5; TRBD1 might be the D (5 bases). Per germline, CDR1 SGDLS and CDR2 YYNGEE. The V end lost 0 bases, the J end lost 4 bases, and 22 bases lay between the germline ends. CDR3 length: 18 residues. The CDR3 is CASSVVSSSPGWGETQYF. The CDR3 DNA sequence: TGTGCCAGCAGCGTAGTATCCTCCTCGCCAGGGTGGGGAGAGACCCAGTACTTC.

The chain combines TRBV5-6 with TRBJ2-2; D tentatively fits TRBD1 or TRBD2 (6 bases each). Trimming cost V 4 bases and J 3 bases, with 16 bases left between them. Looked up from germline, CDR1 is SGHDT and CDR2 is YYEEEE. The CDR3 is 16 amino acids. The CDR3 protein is CASSHVVGGYTGELFF. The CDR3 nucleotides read TGTGCCAGCAGCCACGTCGTGGGGGGCTACACCGGGGAGCTGTTTTTT.

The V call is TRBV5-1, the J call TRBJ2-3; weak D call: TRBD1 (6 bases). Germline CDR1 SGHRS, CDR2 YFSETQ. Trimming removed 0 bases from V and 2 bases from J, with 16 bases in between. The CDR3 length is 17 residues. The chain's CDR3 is CASSLGLIPGDTDTQYF. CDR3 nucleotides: TGCGCCAGCAGCTTGGGACTTATTCCAGGGGACACAGATACGCAGTATTTT.

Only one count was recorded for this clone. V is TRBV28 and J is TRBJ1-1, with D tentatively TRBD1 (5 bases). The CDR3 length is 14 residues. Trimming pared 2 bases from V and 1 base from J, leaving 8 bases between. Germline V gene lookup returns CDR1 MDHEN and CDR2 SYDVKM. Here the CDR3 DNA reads TGTGCCAGCAGTTTAAGTACAGGGAACACTGAAGCTTTCTTT. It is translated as CASSLSTGNTEAFF.

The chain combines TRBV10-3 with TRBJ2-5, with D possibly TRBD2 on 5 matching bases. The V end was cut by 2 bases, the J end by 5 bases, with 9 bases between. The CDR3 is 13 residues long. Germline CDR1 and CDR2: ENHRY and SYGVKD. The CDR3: CAISERGGETQYF. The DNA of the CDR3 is TGTGCCATCAGTGAGCGGGGTGGCGAGACCCAGTACTTC.

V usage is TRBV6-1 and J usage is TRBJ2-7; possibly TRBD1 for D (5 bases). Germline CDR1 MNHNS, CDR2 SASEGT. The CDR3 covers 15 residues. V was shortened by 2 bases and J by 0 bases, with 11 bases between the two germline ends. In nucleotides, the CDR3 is TGTGCCAGCAGTGAACGGCAGGGTAGCTCCTACGAGCAGTACTTC. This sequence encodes CASSERQGSSYEQYF.